Presented here are 22 T cell receptor beta chains from one specimen sequenced in a study of shared T cell receptors in the human thymus. Clones were read by immunoSEQ multiplex PCR, and TCRdb kept only the in-frame ones, dropping some. The data hold about 380,000 clones, with about 95% observed a single time. The specimen was thymocytes. These receptors originate from a human donor.

This chain connects TRBV7-3 to TRBJ2-1, with TRBD2 identical over 10 bases. In germline, CDR1 is SGHTA, CDR2 FQGTGA. This CDR3 is built from 17 residues. Trimming at V came to 1 base and at J to 7 bases, leaving 10 bases not matched to a gene. DNA of the CDR3: TGTGCCAGCAGCTTAAATTTTCCTAGCGGGAGAAATAATGAGCAGTTCTTC. Residues: CASSLNFPSGRNNEQFF.

This sequence joins TRBV27 and TRBJ2-3; D is unresolved. Trimming stripped 5 bases from V and 2 bases from J, with 11 bases between. Germline lookup yields CDR1 MNHEY and CDR2 SMNVEV (reference sequence). This CDR3 is built from 14 residues. DNA of the CDR3: TGTGCCAGCAGTCCGGACGGTTCCACAGATACGCAGTATTTT. Translation: CASSPDGSTDTQYF.

The chain links TRBV6-4 to TRBJ2-4; possibly TRBD2 for D (6 bases). The CDR3 loop spans 19 amino acids. CDR1 is MRHNA and CDR2 is SNTAGT in the germline V gene. V lost 6 bases and J lost 2, with 26 bases in between. CDR3: CASSPYPRARELPKNIQYF. CDR3 in DNA: TGTGCCAGCAGCCCATACCCCCGCGCCCGGGAGCTGCCCAAAAACATTCAGTACTTC.

In DNA, the CDR3 is TGTGCCAGCAGCTATACCCCCCGTTTGTACACTGAAGCTTTCTTT. Its translation is CASSYTPRLYTEAFF. The rearrangement links TRBV27 to TRBJ1-1; D unresolved. With 6 bases removed from V and 3 bases from J, the gap between germline ends came to 17 bases. Germline V gives CDR1 MNHEY, CDR2 SMNVEV (reference sequence). The CDR3 has 15 residues.

This chain links TRBV27 with TRBJ1-1; D possibly corresponds to TRBD1 (5 bases). The V gene's germline CDR1 is MNHEY and CDR2 SMNVEV (reference sequence). The CDR3 covers 14 residues. Trimming removed 4 bases at V and 1 base at J, with 10 bases between. The CDR3 DNA follows: TGTGCCAGCAGTTCTGACAGAGCGAACACTGAAGCTTTCTTT. It translates to CASSSDRANTEAFF.

The chain combines TRBV19 with TRBJ2-7; D possibly uses TRBD1 or TRBD2 (5 bases each). The germline V and J ends were trimmed by 10 bases and 3 bases, with 13 bases remaining between them. The CDR3 contains 12 residues. Germline CDR1 reads LNHDA; CDR2 reads SQIVND (reference sequence). The DNA for the CDR3 is TGTGCCACCGGGACGTACGGCTACGAGCAGTACTTC. Amino acids: CATGTYGYEQYF.

V is TRBV30 and J is TRBJ2-7; a possible D gene is TRBD2 (5 bases). Trimming left V 0 bases short and J 1 base short, with 22 bases between. CDR1 GTSNPN and CDR2 SVGIG come from the germline V gene (reference sequence). The CDR3 covers 18 residues. The CDR3 region is CAWSVSRAGGPKSYEQYF. The CDR3 nucleotides read TGTGCCTGGAGTGTATCTCGGGCGGGTGGACCAAAGTCCTACGAGCAGTACTTC.

The J gene is TRBJ2-3, the V gene TRBV5-1, with 11 positions matching TRBD2. The J segment lost 6 bases and the V segment lost 3 bases, leaving 12 bases of the junction unmatched. Germline V lookup: CDR1 SGHRS, CDR2 YFSETQ. CDR3 size: 17 residues. The CDR3 DNA is TGCGCCAGCAGCTCCCTAATGTTAGCGGGAGGGCCGGATACGCAGTATTTT. Translation: CASSSLMLAGGPDTQYF.

The chain carries TRBV18 and TRBJ2-1, with D possibly TRBD2 on 6 matching bases. In germline, CDR1 is KGHSH, CDR2 LQKENI. The CDR3 covers 18 residues. With 3 bases removed from V and 1 base from J, the gap between germline ends came to 19 bases. CDR3 in amino acids: CASSPGRWSYISYNEQFF. Here the CDR3 DNA reads TGTGCCAGCTCACCCGGGAGATGGTCGTATATTTCCTACAATGAGCAGTTCTTC.

The chain combines TRBV11-2 with TRBJ2-7; the D call may be TRBD1 or TRBD2 (5 bases each). Trimming pared 7 bases from V and 3 bases from J, leaving 13 bases between. From germline, CDR1 is SGHAT and CDR2 FQNNGV. The CDR3 extends over 13 amino acids. The CDR3 protein is CASTGAPGYEQYF. CDR3 bases: TGTGCCAGCACCGGGGCACCGGGCTACGAGCAGTACTTC.

The chain carries TRBV4-3 and TRBJ1-2; D is undetermined. In germline, CDR1 is LGHNA, CDR2 YSLEER. V lost 0 bases, J lost 8 bases, and 10 bases lay in between. CDR3 size: 13 residues. CDR3 residues: CASSQEGSEGYTF. The CDR3 nucleotides are TGCGCCAGCAGCCAAGAGGGGAGCGAGGGCTACACCTTC.

Only one count was recorded for this clone. J is TRBJ2-7 and V is TRBV6-5; the D gene is possibly TRBD2 (5 bases). V lost 4 bases and J 4 bases, leaving 20 bases between the germline ends. Germline lookup yields CDR1 MNHEY and CDR2 SVGAGI. This CDR3 comprises 16 residues. CDR3 nucleotide sequence: TGTGCCAGCAGTTTGGACGTGACGGGGTTCTGGTACGAGCAGTACTTC. This encodes CASSLDVTGFWYEQYF.

The V call is TRBV2, the J call TRBJ1-2; D not resolved. CDR1 and CDR2 from the germline V gene are SNHLY and FYNNEI. CDR3 size: 12 residues. The V end was cut by 6 bases, the J end by 5 bases, with 10 bases between. The CDR3 protein is CASRPPWYGYTF. CDR3 in DNA: TGTGCCAGCAGGCCCCCTTGGTATGGCTACACCTTC.

CDR3 in DNA: TGTGCCAGCTCACTGAGGACAGGGGATGAAGCTTTCTTT. Translating gives CASSLRTGDEAFF. The rearrangement joins TRBV18 to TRBJ1-1, with 9 nucleotides matching TRBD1. In germline, CDR1 is KGHSH, CDR2 LQKENI. Losses at the gene ends were 4 bases for V and 7 bases for J; bases not matched to a gene: 4. This CDR3 region has 13 residues.

The gene calls are TRBV18 and TRBJ2-3; 9 positions agree with TRBD2. The junction had 5 bases not matched to a gene; V was cut back by 1 base and J by 6 bases. The germline V gene encodes CDR1 KGHSH and CDR2 LQKENI. This CDR3 has 15 amino acids. CDR3 in amino acids: CASSPLAGAVDTQYF. The CDR3 DNA sequence: TGTGCCAGCTCACCACTAGCGGGAGCTGTTGATACGCAGTATTTT. Together with reference TRBV18 and TRBJ2-3, the CDR3 gives the full variable domain: NAGVMQNPRHLVRRRGQEARLRCSPMKGHSHVYWYRQLPEEGLKFMVYLQKENIIDESGMPKERFSAEFPKEGPSILRIQQVVRGDSAAYFCASSPLAGAVDTQYFGPGTRLTVL.

The V and J genes are TRBV27 and TRBJ2-2; 10 positions agree with TRBD2. V was clipped by 8 bases and J by 4 bases; unmatched bases: 16. The length of the CDR3 is 18 residues. Germline V gene data show CDR1 as MNHEY and CDR2 as SMNVEV (reference sequence). In DNA form, the CDR3 reads TGTGCCAGCCAGTCGAATACTAGCGGGACTGATCGCACCGGGGAGCTGTTTTTT. This codes for CASQSNTSGTDRTGELFF.

The V and J genes are TRBV7-9 and TRBJ2-3; D is uncertain. This CDR3 has 16 amino acids. Germline CDR1 is SEHNR and CDR2 is FQNEAQ (reference sequence). The V end was cut by 4 bases, the J end by 0 bases, with 14 bases between. The DNA for the CDR3 is TGTGCCAGCAGCTCCCCGGCGGACCCTAGCACAGATACGCAGTATTTT. Translated, it gives CASSSPADPSTDTQYF.

The chain couples TRBV27 to TRBJ2-2; D not resolved. V lost 3 bases, J lost 0 bases, and 14 bases lay in between. The CDR3 has 17 residues. Germline V CDR1 and CDR2: MNHEY, SMNVEV (reference sequence). CDR3 bases: TGTGCCAGCAGTTTTAGTGATTCAATCGCGAACACCGGGGAGCTGTTTTTT. This encodes CASSFSDSIANTGELFF.

The chain joins TRBV6-1 to TRBJ2-7; 9 bases match TRBD1. The germline V gene encodes CDR1 MNHNS and CDR2 SASEGT. This CDR3 is 16 amino acids long. Trimming removed 0 bases from V and 4 bases from J; junction bases left unmatched: 7. CDR3 DNA sequence: TGTGCCAGCAGTGAAGCGCCCCGGGACAGGGAGTACGAGCAGTACTTC. Amino acids: CASSEAPRDREYEQYF.

This rearrangement joins TRBV5-5 to TRBJ2-4; weak D call: TRBD2 (5 bases). CDR1 and CDR2 from the germline V gene are SGHKS and YYEKEE (reference sequence). Trimming removed 4 bases at V and 8 bases at J, with 13 bases between. The CDR3 is 13 residues long. The CDR3 DNA follows: TGTGCCAGCAGCATCCGGGGTACGGACATTCAGTACTTC. Protein: CASSIRGTDIQYF.

This rearrangement joins TRBV27 to TRBJ1-2; D is perhaps TRBD1 (6 bases). CDR1 is MNHEY and CDR2 is SMNVEV in the germline V gene (reference sequence). This CDR3 contains 18 residues. V was clipped by 6 bases and J by 7 bases, with 30 bases between them. The CDR3: CASRPRLGGRYRAPGYTF. The CDR3 DNA follows: TGTGCCAGCAGGCCCCGCTTAGGGGGTCGCTACAGGGCCCCTGGCTACACCTTC.

The V call is TRBV18, the J call TRBJ2-2, with 7 bases that match TRBD1. With V trimmed by 3 bases and J by 3 bases, 1 base remained unmatched. This CDR3 has 14 residues. Per germline, CDR1 KGHSH and CDR2 LQKENI. In DNA form, the CDR3 reads TGTGCCAGCTCACCCGGGACAGACACCGGGGAGCTGTTTTTT. Translation gives CASSPGTDTGELFF.